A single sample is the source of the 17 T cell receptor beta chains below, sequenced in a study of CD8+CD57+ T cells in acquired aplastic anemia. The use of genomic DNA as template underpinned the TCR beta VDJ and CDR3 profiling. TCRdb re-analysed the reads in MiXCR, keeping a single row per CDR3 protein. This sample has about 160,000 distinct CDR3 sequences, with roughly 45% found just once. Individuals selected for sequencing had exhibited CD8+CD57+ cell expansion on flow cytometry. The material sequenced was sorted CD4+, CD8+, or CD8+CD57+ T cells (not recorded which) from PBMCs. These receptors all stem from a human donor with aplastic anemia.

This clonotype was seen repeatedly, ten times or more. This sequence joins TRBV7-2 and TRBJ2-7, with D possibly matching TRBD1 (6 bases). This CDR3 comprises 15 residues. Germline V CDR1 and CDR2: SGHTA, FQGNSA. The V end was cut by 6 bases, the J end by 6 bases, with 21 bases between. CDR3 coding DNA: TGTGCCAGCAGTCCAATGGCACAGGGCGGTTTCGAGCAGTACGTC. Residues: CASSPMAQGGFEQYV.

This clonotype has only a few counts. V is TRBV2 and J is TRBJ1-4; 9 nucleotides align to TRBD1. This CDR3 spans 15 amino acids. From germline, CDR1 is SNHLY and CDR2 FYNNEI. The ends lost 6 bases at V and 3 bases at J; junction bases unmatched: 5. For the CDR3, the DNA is TGTGCCAGCAGACTTACAGGGGGCCCTAATGAAAAACTGTTTTTT. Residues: CASRLTGGPNEKLFF.

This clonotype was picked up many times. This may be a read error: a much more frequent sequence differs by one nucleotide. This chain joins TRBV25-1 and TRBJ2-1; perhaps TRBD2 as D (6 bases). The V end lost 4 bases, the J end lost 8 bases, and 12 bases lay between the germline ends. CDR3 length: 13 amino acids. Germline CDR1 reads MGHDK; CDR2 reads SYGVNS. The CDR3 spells CASSVAGNDEQFF. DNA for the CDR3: TGTGCCAGCAGTGTGGCGGGAAATGATGAGCAGTTCTTC.

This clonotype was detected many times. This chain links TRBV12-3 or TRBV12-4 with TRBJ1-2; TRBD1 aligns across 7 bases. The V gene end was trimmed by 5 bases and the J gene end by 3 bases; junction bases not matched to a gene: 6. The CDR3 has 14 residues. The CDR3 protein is CASSLPGQYYGYTF. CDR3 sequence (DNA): TGTGCCAGCAGTCTTCCGGGACAGTACTATGGCTACACCTTC.

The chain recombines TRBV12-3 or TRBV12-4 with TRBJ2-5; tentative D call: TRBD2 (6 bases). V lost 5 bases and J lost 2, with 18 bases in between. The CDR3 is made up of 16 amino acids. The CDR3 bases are TGTGCCAGCAGTCCCTTTATTAGCGGAGTACAAGAGACCCAGTACTTC. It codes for CASSPFISGVQETQYF.

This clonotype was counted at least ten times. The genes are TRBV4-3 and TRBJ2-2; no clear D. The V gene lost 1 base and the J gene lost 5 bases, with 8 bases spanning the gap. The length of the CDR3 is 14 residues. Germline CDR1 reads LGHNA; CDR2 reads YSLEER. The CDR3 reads CASSQAMVTGELFF. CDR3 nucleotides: TGCGCCAGCAGCCAAGCGATGGTGACCGGGGAGCTGTTTTTT.

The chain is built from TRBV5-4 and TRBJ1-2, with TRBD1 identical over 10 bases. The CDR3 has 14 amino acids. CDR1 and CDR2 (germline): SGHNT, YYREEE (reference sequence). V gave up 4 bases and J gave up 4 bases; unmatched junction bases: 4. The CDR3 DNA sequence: TGTGCCAGCAGCCCGGACAGGGGGTCCTATGGCTACACCTTC. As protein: CASSPDRGSYGYTF.

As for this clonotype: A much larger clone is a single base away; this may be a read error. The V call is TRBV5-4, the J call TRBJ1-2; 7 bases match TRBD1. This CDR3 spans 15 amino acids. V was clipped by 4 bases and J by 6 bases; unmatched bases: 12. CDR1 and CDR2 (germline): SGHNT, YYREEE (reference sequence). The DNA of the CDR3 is TGTGCCAGCAGCGTCGGGACAGCCACCGAACATGGCTACACCTTC. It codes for CASSVGTATEHGYTF. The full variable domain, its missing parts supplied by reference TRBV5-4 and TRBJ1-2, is ETGVTQSPTHLIKTRGQQVTLRCSSQSGHNTVSWYQQALGQGPQFIFQYYREEENGRGNFPPRFSGLQFPNYSSELNVNALELDDSALYLCASSVGTATEHGYTFGSGTRLTVV.

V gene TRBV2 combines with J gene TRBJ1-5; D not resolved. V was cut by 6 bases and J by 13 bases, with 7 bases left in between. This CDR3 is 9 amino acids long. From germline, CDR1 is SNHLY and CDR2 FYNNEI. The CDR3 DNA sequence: TGTGCCAGCAGGCGGCGGCAGCATTTT. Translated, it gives CASRRRQHF. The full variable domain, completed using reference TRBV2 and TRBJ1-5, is EPEVTQTPSHQVTQMGQEVILRCVPISNHLYFYWYRQILGQKVEFLVSFYNNEISEKSEIFDDQFSVERPDGSNFTLKIRSTKLEDSAMYFCASRRRQHFGDGTRLSIL.

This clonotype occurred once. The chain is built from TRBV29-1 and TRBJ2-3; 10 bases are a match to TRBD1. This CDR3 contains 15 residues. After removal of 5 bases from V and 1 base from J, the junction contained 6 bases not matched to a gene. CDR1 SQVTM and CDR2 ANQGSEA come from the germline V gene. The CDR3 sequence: CSVRRQGAGTDTQYF. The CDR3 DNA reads TGCAGCGTTCGCAGACAGGGGGCTGGCACAGATACGCAGTATTTT.

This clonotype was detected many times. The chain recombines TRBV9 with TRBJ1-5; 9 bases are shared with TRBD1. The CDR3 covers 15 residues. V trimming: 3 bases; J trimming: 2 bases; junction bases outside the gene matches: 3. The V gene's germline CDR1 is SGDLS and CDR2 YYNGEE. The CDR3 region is CASSGGQGRNQPQHF. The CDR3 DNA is TGTGCCAGCAGCGGGGGACAGGGACGCAATCAGCCCCAGCATTTT.

This CDR3 reads CASSHLQGNSPLHF. The CDR3 DNA follows: TGCGCCAGCAGCCATCTTCAAGGGAATTCACCCCTCCACTTT. The V gene is TRBV4-1, the J gene TRBJ1-6; D gene uncertain. Deletions cut 3 bases from V and 7 bases from J, with 10 bases between. The CDR3 is 14 amino acids. Per germline, CDR1 MGHRA and CDR2 YSYEKL.

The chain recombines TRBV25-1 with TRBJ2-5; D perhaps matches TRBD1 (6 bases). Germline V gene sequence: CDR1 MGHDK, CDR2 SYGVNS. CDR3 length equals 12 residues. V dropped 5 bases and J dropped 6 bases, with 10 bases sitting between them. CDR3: CASSSQGKTQYF. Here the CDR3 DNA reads TGTGCCAGCAGTTCACAGGGAAAGACCCAGTACTTC.

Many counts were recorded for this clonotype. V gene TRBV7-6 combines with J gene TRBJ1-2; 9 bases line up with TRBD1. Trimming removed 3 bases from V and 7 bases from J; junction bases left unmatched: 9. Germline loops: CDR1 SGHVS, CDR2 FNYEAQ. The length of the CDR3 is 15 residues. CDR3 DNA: TGTGCCAGCAGCTTTTCTACGGGGACAGGGTCTGGCTACACCTTC. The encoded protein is CASSFSTGTGSGYTF.

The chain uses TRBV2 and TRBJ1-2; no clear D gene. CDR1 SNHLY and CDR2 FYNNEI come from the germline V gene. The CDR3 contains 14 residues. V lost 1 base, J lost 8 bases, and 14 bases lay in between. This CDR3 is CASSEGSGYRGYTF. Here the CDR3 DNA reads TGTGCCAGCAGTGAAGGTTCCGGCTATAGAGGCTACACCTTC.

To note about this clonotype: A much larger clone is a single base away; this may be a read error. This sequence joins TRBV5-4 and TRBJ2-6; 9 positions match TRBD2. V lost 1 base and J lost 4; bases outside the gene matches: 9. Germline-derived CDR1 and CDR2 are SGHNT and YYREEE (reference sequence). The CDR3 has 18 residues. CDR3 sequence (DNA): TGTGCCAGCAGCTTGTCGGCGGGGGGGCCGAGGGGGGCCAACGTCCTGACTTTC. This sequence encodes CASSLSAGGPRGANVLTF. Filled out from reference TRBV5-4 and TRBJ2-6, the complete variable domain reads ETGVTQSPTHLIKTRGQQVTLRCSSQSGHNTVSWYQQALGQGPQFIFQYYREEENGRGNFPPRFSGLQFPNYSSELNVNALELDDSALYLCASSLSAGGPRGANVLTFGAGSRLTVL.

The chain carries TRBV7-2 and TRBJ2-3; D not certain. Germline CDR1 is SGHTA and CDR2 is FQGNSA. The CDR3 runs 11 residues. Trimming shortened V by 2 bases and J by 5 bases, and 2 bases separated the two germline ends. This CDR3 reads CASSLRDTQYF. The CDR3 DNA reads TGTGCCAGCAGCTTACGAGATACGCAGTATTTT.